This T cell receptor beta chain was found in a study of T cell responses to AZD1222 COVID-19 vaccine. For the study at large: Second-dose groups at about 4 or about 12 weeks were pooled. The study, taken as a whole, reports: Spike-spanning, vaccine-associated CD4 TCRs were dominant at 160-218 and 743-854. Receipt of two AZD1222 doses was followed by a rise in Spike-specific TCR breadth and depth. Possibly, clonal diversity was underestimated; donors were largely white British and included more females.

Between the trimmed V and J ends, which lost 3 bases and 3 bases, there was a span of 12 bases. The CDR3 consists of 14 residues. Per the germline V gene, CDR1 is MNHNS and CDR2 is SASEGT. On this clone itself: What it recognizes is unknown.

Measured with immunoSEQ multiplex PCR; TCRdb has only the in-frame clones, and not every one. The table lists approximately 140,000 clones, more than 70% of them singletons. The chain links TRBV6-1 to TRBJ2-7; D is undetermined. The specimen was peripheral blood, collected on day 0 of AZD1222 vaccination. This receptor was obtained from an adult in good health. The chain's CDR3 is CASSEGRHIYEQYF. The CDR3 region has the DNA TGTGCCAGCAGTGAGGGCAGGCACATCTACGAGCAGTACTTC.